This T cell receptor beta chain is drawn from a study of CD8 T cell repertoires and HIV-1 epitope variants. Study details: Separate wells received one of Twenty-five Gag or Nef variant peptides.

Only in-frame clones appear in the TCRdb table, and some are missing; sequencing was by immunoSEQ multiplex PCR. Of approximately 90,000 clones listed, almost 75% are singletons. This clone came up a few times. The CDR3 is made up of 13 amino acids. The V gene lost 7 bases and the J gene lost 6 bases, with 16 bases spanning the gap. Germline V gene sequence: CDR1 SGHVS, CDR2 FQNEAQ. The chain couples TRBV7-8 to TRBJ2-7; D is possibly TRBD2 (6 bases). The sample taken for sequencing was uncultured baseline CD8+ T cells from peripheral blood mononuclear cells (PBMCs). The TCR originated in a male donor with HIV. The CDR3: CASTITPAGEQYF. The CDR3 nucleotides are TGTGCCAGCACCATAACACCAGCGGGCGAGCAGTACTTC.